This T cell receptor (beta chain) was retrieved from a study of technical replicates of blood from a few donors. Assay: immunoSEQ multiplex PCR; the TCRdb copy retains only in-frame clones and omits some. Here the sample spans 60,000 to 90,000 clones, roughly 93% being singletons. V lost 7 bases to trimming and J lost 2 bases; unmatched junction nucleotides: 5. The CDR3 has 13 amino acids. Germline V gene sequence: CDR1 LNHDA, CDR2 SQIVND (reference sequence). This chain uses TRBV19 with TRBJ2-7, with 7 positions matching TRBD1. This TCR was sampled from a human donor in good health. Sequencing used T cells isolated from PBMCs. The CDR3, as DNA: TGTGCCAGTAAAAGACAGGGAGCCTACGAGCAGTACTTC. This sequence encodes CASKRQGAYEQYF.